This T cell receptor beta chain was sequenced for a study of CD8+CD57+ T cells in acquired aplastic anemia. Background on the study: On average, sorted CD4+ and CD8+ cells gave approximately 3.1 ug of DNA.

General observations from the study: Patients and healthy controls showed no significant CD8+ Simpson's diversity difference.

Trimming removed 2 bases from V and 6 bases from J, with 5 bases in between. The CDR3 spans 12 residues. Per germline, CDR1 DFQATT and CDR2 SNEGSKA (reference sequence). TCR beta VDJ combinations and CDR3 sequences were profiled from genomic DNA. TCRdb independently ran MiXCR on the reads; one entry per CDR3 protein. The sample has approximately 65,000 distinct CDR3 sequences, around 50% seen once. On this clonotype: Antigen unknown.

Sequencing was performed on sorted CD4+, CD8+, or CD8+CD57+ T cells (not recorded which) from PBMCs. This clonotype originated in a human donor in good health, serving as a control. The chain uses TRBV20-1 and TRBJ1-6; D remains unclear. This CDR3 is CSARFGNSPLHF. CDR3 nucleotide sequence: TGCAGTGCTAGATTCGGTAATTCACCCCTCCACTTT.